This T cell receptor beta chain derives from a study of T cells in Graves' hyperthyroidism and ophthalmopathy (dated by TCRdb to between 2018 and 2020). Concerning the study at large: Peripheral blood was collected at initial diagnosis, before any treatment. Thyroid tissue and blood T-cell repertoires from about six Graves' hyperthyroidism patients were also compared in the study. Once sampling was done, hyperthyroidism patients were given methimazole at a starting dose of 30 mg daily, whereas ophthalmopathy patients were given high-dose intravenous methylprednisolone. TCR V-J signatures able to tell the groups apart were searched for in a discovery cohort of approximately 95 patients, of whom about 40 had Graves' ophthalmopathy and about 60 had stable Graves' hyperthyroidism. The paper reports TCR Vbeta CDR3 sequencing of 130 to 150 peripheral blood samples: fewer than 50 ophthalmopathy, 75 to 80 hyperthyroidism and around 17 progressor patients. For training and testing, the roughly 100 patients in the discovery cohort were randomly divided in a 7:3 ratio. An independent validation cohort of under 20 hyperthyroidism patients and approximately 17 patients who later progressed to ophthalmopathy tested prospective prediction of ophthalmopathy. Points the paper makes about the study in general: In cross-validation, a model built on a 13 V-J signature told ophthalmopathy apart from stable hyperthyroidism with roughly 87% sensitivity and around 83% specificity, and in testing the same model reached 80%/75%. During validation, the model predicted progression to ophthalmopathy a median of around 6 months ahead of onset, with just under 71% sensitivity and around 72% specificity. Most expanded thyroid clonotypes (frequency above 0.001) were also detected in blood, suggesting blood repertoires may reflect thyroid immune responses. Sample size was not statistically predetermined, and blinding of investigators to group allocation was not performed.

Amplification of TCR beta CDR3 regions was carried out from RNA transcripts. The first round of RT-PCR for the TCR CDR3 was performed with the HTBI primer set and the Qiagen OneStep RT-PCR kit. Libraries were constructed in a second round of multiplex PCR, after which size selection and purification were carried out. Paired-end sequencing of the libraries was performed with 100 bp reads on an Illumina HiSeq2000. The study's own analysis went as follows. SOAPnuke was used to process the raw data, removing reads that contained adapters or uncalled bases, had a mean Phred below 15, or lacked an exact match to the constant primer or identifier. High-quality paired reads were merged with COPE v1.2.5, and unique nucleotide sequences were defined as clonotypes. MiTCR v1.1 was used to align the clonotypes against IMGT TRBV, TRBD and TRBJ reference segments. The analysis included only V-J combinations with a frequency above 0.0001, which together covered roughly 99% of the repertoires. The TCS score was defined as the ratio of F50 (clonal expansion) to E x V (chaos), calculated using BLOSUM62-based TCRdist between CDR3 peptides within each V-J. Welch's t-statistics and random forest reduced roughly 540 V-J features to 10 to 15, which were used in a naive Bayes classifier (R e1071). The public reads were run again by TCRdb, first through fastp at Q25 and then through MiXCR, and only productive beta chains were kept. Rows are combined by CDR3 protein, so each entry shows the most common genes and DNA. In this record, the V and J calls reflect TCRdb's handling and not the investigators' own analysis. The sample table shows hundreds of thousands of distinct CDR3 sequences, and around 15% are seen once. About an eighth of the sample is in the top ten clones.

From the cysteine up to the phenylalanine, the CDR3 has a length of 15 residues. Only the CDR3 part of the read is kept: 45 bases, read in frame from the first base. The CDR1 and CDR2 encoded by the germline V gene are MDHEN and SYDVKM. Unmatched junction bases come to 5, with V trimmed by 4 bases and J by 3 bases. The sample holds a few counts of this clonotype. Its antigen has not been determined. Base quality data are lacking; no much larger clone is found one base away. In the ophthalmopathy patients, disease was moderately to severely active, with a Clinical Activity Score of 3 or more, a NOSPECS grade of 4 or more, and a duration of less than 3 months. Exclusion was applied to patients with uncontrolled infections, other autoimmune diseases, pregnancy or lactation. Diagnoses relied on clinical symptoms, serum thyroxine and TRAb, thyroid ultrasound and orbital computed tomography. PBMCs were isolated from about 9.2 ml of fresh peripheral blood by Ficoll-Paque density gradient centrifugation. Total RNA was extracted using Trizol reagent, and RNA quality was assessed on an Agilent 2100 Bioanalyzer.

Input material: blood. The rearranged segments are TRBV28 and TRBJ2-1, with TRBD2 identical over 8 junction bases. The sequence was obtained from a woman aged 45-65 years with Graves' ophthalmopathy. The DNA reads as follows: TGTGCCAGCAGTTCTAGCGGGTACATCTACAATGAGCAGTTCTTC. Its protein is CASSSSGYIYNEQFF.